The 18 T cell receptor beta chains below all came from one sample that was sequenced in a study of shared clonotypes between healthy human individuals. The protocol was immunoSEQ multiplex PCR, while the TCRdb copy is restricted to in-frame clones and leaves out a portion. Of more than 1.2 million clones in the sample, 98% to 99% are singletons; the top ten hold 0.36%. Sequenced input: naive CD4+ T cells sorted from blood. As for subset: CD45RA+ positively selected. The receptors shown here come from a young man in good health.

The V and J genes are TRBV7-6 and TRBJ2-3; D is ambiguous. This CDR3 has 13 amino acids. Germline lookup yields CDR1 SGHVS and CDR2 FNYEAQ. The V end was cut by 3 bases, the J end by 4 bases, with 8 bases between. The CDR3 loop is CASSFSFADTQYF. CDR3 in DNA: TGTGCCAGCAGCTTCTCGTTTGCAGATACGCAGTATTTT.

The rearrangement uses TRBV25-1 and TRBJ2-7; TRBD2 aligns across 7 bases. This CDR3 is built from 18 residues. Trimming removed 1 base from V and 2 bases from J; junction bases left unmatched: 14. Germline V gives CDR1 MGHDK, CDR2 SYGVNS. CDR3 nucleotide sequence: TGTGCCAGCAGTGAATTGTGGCGCGGGAGAGGAATGGCCTACGAGCAGTACTTC. Its protein is CASSELWRGRGMAYEQYF.

The rearrangement uses TRBV5-6 and TRBJ2-3; D gene ambiguous. V shed 1 base and J shed 5 bases, with 8 bases lying between them. The CDR3 covers 13 residues. Looked up from germline, CDR1 is SGHDT and CDR2 is YYEEEE. The CDR3 DNA sequence: TGTGCCAGCAGCTTGCGGCCGGGAGATACGCAGTATTTT. It yields the protein CASSLRPGDTQYF.

V and J are TRBV30 and TRBJ2-5; TRBD2 matches at 12 bases. This CDR3 has 16 amino acids. With 2 bases clipped from V and 5 bases from J, the junction kept 9 bases outside the gene matches. The germline gives CDR1 GTSNPN, CDR2 SVGIG (reference sequence). CDR3 in amino acids: CAWSPKRLAGVETQYF. The CDR3, as DNA: TGTGCCTGGAGTCCCAAACGACTAGCGGGAGTCGAGACCCAGTACTTC.

The chain uses TRBV6-1 and TRBJ2-7, with D possibly being TRBD1 or TRBD2 (5 bases each). In germline, CDR1 is MNHNS, CDR2 SASEGT. V lost 7 bases to trimming and J lost 1 base, with 14 bases between them. This CDR3 is built from 14 residues. The DNA for the CDR3 is TGTGCCAGCAAAGATAGGGACGGTTCCTACGAGCAGTACTTC. Translation: CASKDRDGSYEQYF.

The gene calls are TRBV27 and TRBJ2-3; TRBD2 matches at 10 bases. This CDR3 contains 15 residues. After removal of 6 bases from V and 4 bases from J, the junction contained 7 bases not matched to a gene. Germline CDR1 reads MNHEY; CDR2 reads SMNVEV (reference sequence). The CDR3 coding sequence is TGTGCCAGCAGCCTTAGCGGGAGGTCGTCAGATACGCAGTATTTT. Its translation: CASSLSGRSSDTQYF.

The V gene is TRBV14, the J gene TRBJ1-3; 7 nucleotides match TRBD1. The CDR3 covers 14 residues. With 1 base clipped from V and 9 bases from J, the junction kept 6 bases outside the gene matches. Germline CDR1 and CDR2: SGHDN and FVKESK. The CDR3: CASSQVSGGGTIYF. Written as DNA, the CDR3 is TGTGCCAGCAGCCAAGTGTCAGGGGGTGGCACCATATATTTT.

This clone was picked up one time. The CDR3 DNA follows: TGTGCCAGCTCACCCCTGACCGGGACAGGGTTCAATGAGCAGTTCTTC. It encodes CASSPLTGTGFNEQFF. The chain is built from TRBV18 and TRBJ2-1; 9 nucleotides match TRBD1. CDR1 KGHSH and CDR2 LQKENI come from the germline V gene. The CDR3 runs 16 residues. V shed 3 bases, J shed 6 bases, and the junction held 9 bases outside the gene matches. The full variable domain, in which reference TRBV18 and TRBJ2-1 provide the parts outside the CDR3, is NAGVMQNPRHLVRRRGQEARLRCSPMKGHSHVYWYRQLPEEGLKFMVYLQKENIIDESGMPKERFSAEFPKEGPSILRIQQVVRGDSAAYFCASSPLTGTGFNEQFFGPGTRLTVL.

The count of this clone is one. The chain has TRBV28 and TRBJ2-7, with 8 nucleotides matching TRBD2. V lost 7 bases, J lost 4 bases, and 9 bases stayed unmatched. The V gene's germline CDR1 is MDHEN and CDR2 SYDVKM. This CDR3 contains 14 residues. The CDR3 loop reads CASTFGGEEYEQYF. The CDR3 DNA is TGTGCCAGCACCTTCGGGGGGGAAGAATACGAGCAGTACTTC.

The rearrangement joins TRBV27 to TRBJ2-7; D uncertain. The V gene lost 3 bases and the J gene lost 4 bases, with 22 bases spanning the gap. The CDR3 totals 17 residues. Germline assignment: CDR1 MNHEY and CDR2 SMNVEV (reference sequence). The DNA of the CDR3 is TGTGCCAGCAGTTTTTCCCGTCGTACACCTAATTCGTACGAGCAGTACTTC. Protein sequence: CASSFSRRTPNSYEQYF.

V and J are TRBV6-5 and TRBJ2-1; 8 bases align to TRBD1. Germline CDR1 MNHEY, CDR2 SVGAGI. Trimming took 5 bases from V and 6 from J; bases not matched to a gene: 9. This CDR3 comprises 15 residues. CDR3 protein: CASSGRGQPFNEQFF. In DNA, the CDR3 is TGTGCCAGCAGTGGCAGGGGGCAACCTTTCAATGAGCAGTTCTTC.

This clone was observed once. This rearrangement joins TRBV6-4 to TRBJ2-3; no definite D call. Per germline, CDR1 MRHNA and CDR2 SNTAGT. Trimming pared 2 bases from V and 7 bases from J, leaving 19 bases between. The CDR3 is 16 amino acids. CDR3: CASSDGRPELRNTQYF. For the CDR3, the DNA is TGTGCCAGCAGTGACGGTCGGCCTGAGCTACGAAATACGCAGTATTTT.

V is TRBV7-6 and J is TRBJ2-1, with D perhaps TRBD1 (6 bases). CDR3 size: 15 residues. CDR1 and CDR2 from the germline V gene are SGHVS and FNYEAQ. Trimming stripped 4 bases from V and 6 bases from J, with 16 bases between. CDR3 nucleotides: TGTGCCAGCAGCTCGAGGATACTAGGGGGCAATGAGCAGTTCTTC. Encoded protein: CASSSRILGGNEQFF.

The chain carries TRBV7-6 and TRBJ2-7; 10 nucleotides align to TRBD2. Looked up from germline, CDR1 is SGHVS and CDR2 is FNYEAQ. The CDR3 length is 18 residues. The J segment lost 0 bases and the V segment lost 5 bases, leaving 13 bases of the junction unmatched. CDR3 sequence (DNA): TGTGCCAGCAGCGTTAGCGGGAGGACCCCGGTTGGCTCCTACGAGCAGTACTTC. This encodes CASSVSGRTPVGSYEQYF.

The V call is TRBV28, the J call TRBJ2-3, with TRBD1 matching 8 bases. The CDR3 contains 15 residues. Germline CDR1 MDHEN, CDR2 SYDVKM. V gave up 5 bases and J gave up 1 base; unmatched junction bases: 5. The CDR3 sequence: CASSPSGQGTDTQYF. DNA for the CDR3: TGTGCCAGCAGTCCATCGGGACAGGGCACAGATACGCAGTATTTT.

The V gene is TRBV28, the J gene TRBJ1-2; D unresolved. Trimming removed 6 bases from V and 9 bases from J, with 8 bases in between. Germline V CDR1 and CDR2: MDHEN, SYDVKM. The CDR3 extends over 10 amino acids. The CDR3 sequence is CASRERSYTF. The DNA for the CDR3 is TGTGCCAGCAGGGAACGGAGCTACACCTTC.

This chain links TRBV19 with TRBJ2-2, with a weak D call TRBD2 (6 bases). This CDR3 comprises 15 residues. Trimming stripped 3 bases from V and 5 bases from J, with 13 bases between. Germline V CDR1 and CDR2: LNHDA, SQIVND (reference sequence). CDR3 nucleotides: TGTGCCAGTAGTATTCTCCTGGGAGGTACCGGGGAGCTGTTTTTT. Translated, it gives CASSILLGGTGELFF.

The J gene is TRBJ1-4, the V gene TRBV2, with D hard to call. This CDR3 contains 15 residues. Germline V gene data show CDR1 as SNHLY and CDR2 as FYNNEI. Trimming left V 3 bases short and J 10 bases short, with 18 bases between. The CDR3 sequence: CASSDTGKGMRKLFF. In nucleotides, the CDR3 is TGTGCCAGCAGTGATACCGGGAAGGGTATGAGAAAACTGTTTTTT. Combining the CDR3 with reference TRBV2 and TRBJ1-4 gives the whole variable domain EPEVTQTPSHQVTQMGQEVILRCVPISNHLYFYWYRQILGQKVEFLVSFYNNEISEKSEIFDDQFSVERPDGSNFTLKIRSTKLEDSAMYFCASSDTGKGMRKLFFGSGTQLSVL.